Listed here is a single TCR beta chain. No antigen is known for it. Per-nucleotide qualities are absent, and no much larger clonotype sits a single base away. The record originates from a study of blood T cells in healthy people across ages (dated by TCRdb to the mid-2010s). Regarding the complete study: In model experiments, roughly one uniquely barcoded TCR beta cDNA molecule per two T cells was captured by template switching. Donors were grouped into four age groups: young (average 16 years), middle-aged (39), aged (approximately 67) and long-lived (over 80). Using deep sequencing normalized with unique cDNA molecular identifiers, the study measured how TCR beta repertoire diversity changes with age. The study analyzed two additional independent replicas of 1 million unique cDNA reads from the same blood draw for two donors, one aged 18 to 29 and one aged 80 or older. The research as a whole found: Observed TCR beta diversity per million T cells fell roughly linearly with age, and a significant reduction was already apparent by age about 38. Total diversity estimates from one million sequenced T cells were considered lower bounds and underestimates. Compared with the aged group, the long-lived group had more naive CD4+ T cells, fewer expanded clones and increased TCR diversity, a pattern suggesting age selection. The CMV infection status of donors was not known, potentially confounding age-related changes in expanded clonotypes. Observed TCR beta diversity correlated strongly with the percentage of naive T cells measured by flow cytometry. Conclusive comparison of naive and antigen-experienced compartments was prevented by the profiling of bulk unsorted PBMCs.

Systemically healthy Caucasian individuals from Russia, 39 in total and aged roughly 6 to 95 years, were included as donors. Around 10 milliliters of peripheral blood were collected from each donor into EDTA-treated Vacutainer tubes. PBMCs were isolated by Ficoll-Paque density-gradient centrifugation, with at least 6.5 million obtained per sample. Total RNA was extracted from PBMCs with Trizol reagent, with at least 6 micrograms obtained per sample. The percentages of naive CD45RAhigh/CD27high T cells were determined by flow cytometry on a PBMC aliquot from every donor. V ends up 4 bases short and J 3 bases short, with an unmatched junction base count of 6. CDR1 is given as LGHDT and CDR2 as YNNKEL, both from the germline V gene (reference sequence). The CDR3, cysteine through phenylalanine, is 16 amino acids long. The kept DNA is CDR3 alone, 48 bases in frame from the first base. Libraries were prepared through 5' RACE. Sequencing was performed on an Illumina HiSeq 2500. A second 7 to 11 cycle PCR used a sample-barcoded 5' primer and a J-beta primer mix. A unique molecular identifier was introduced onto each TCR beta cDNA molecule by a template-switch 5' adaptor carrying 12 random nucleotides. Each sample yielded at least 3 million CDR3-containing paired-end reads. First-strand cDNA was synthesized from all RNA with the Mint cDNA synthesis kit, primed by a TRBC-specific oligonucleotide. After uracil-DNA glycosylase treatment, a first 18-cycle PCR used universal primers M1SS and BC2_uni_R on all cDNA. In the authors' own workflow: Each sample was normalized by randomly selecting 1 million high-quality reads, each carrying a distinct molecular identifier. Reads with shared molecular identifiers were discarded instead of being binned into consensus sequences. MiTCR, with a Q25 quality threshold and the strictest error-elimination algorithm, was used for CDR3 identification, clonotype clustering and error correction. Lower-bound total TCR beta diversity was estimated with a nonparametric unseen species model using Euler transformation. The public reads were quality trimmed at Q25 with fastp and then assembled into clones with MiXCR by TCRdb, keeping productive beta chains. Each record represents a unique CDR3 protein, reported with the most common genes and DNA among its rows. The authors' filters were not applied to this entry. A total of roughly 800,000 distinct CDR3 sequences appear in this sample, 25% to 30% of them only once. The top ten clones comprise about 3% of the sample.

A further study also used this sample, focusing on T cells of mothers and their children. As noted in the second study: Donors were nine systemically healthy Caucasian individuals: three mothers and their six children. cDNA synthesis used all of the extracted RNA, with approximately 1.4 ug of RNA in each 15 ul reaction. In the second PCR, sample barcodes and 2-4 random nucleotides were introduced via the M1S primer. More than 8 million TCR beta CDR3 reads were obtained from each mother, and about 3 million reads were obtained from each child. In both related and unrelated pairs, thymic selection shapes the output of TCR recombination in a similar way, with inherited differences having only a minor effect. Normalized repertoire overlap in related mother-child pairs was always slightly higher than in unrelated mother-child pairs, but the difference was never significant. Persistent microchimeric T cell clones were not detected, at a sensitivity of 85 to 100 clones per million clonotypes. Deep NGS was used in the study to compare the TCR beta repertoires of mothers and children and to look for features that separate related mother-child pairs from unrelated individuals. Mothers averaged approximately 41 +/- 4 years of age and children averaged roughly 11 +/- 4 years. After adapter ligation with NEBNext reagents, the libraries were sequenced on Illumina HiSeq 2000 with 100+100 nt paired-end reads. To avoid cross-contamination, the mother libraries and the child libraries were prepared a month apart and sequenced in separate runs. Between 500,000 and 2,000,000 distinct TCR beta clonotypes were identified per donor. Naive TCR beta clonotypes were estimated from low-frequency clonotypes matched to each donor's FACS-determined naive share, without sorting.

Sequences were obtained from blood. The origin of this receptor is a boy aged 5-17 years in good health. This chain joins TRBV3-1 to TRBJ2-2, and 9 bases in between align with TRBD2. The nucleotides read TGTGCCAGCAGCCCCTTAGCGGGGGACTACACCGGGGAGCTGTTTTTT. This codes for CASSPLAGDYTGELFF.